This passage covers 27 T cell receptor beta chains from one sample sequenced in a study of T cells after yellow fever vaccination. Each CDR3 protein is one row after TCRdb ran MiXCR on the 5' RACE reads. The repertoire includes 350,000 or so distinct CDR3 sequences, roughly 8.4% of them detected once, and roughly 15% sits in the top ten. The sample consisted of PBMCs, taken roughly seven weeks after the first yellow fever vaccination. Source of these receptors: a man aged 18 to 35 who received the YFV17D yellow fever vaccine.

There are a few counts of this clonotype. V is TRBV7-9 and J is TRBJ1-1; maybe TRBD1 (6 bases). Trimming stripped 5 bases from V and 0 bases from J, with 19 bases between. Germline V CDR1 and CDR2: SEHNR, FQNEAQ (reference sequence). This CDR3 is 17 amino acids long. This chain's CDR3 is CASSKIGGARVNTEAFF. The CDR3 nucleotides read TGTGCCAGCAGCAAAATAGGGGGGGCGCGGGTGAACACTGAAGCTTTCTTT.

The V call is TRBV5-4, the J call TRBJ2-1; 8 bases line up with TRBD2. The CDR3 extends over 15 amino acids. The V gene's germline CDR1 is SGHNT and CDR2 YYREEE (reference sequence). The V segment lost 1 base and the J segment 8 bases; nucleotides outside the gene matches: 8. The CDR3 coding sequence is TGTGCCAGCAGCTTGTGGTCTAGCGGGTCCCATGAGCAGTTCTTC. Its protein product is CASSLWSSGSHEQFF. The full variable domain, in which reference TRBV5-4 and TRBJ2-1 provide the parts outside the CDR3, is ETGVTQSPTHLIKTRGQQVTLRCSSQSGHNTVSWYQQALGQGPQFIFQYYREEENGRGNFPPRFSGLQFPNYSSELNVNALELDDSALYLCASSLWSSGSHEQFFGPGTRLTVL.

This clonotype was seen a few times. DNA for the CDR3: TGTGCCAGCAGCTTAGAGATGGGGGAAAATCAGCCCCAGCATTTT. Protein product: CASSLEMGENQPQHF. The V gene is TRBV7-8, the J gene TRBJ1-5; TRBD1 might be the D (5 bases). Germline lookup yields CDR1 SGHVS and CDR2 FQNEAQ. There are 15 residues in the CDR3. Trimming removed 1 base at V and 4 bases at J, with 11 bases between.

J is TRBJ2-6 and V is TRBV4-3; the D gene could be TRBD1 or TRBD2 (5 bases each). There are 18 residues in the CDR3. Trimming took off 0 bases at V and 0 bases at J, with 12 bases between the two ends. Germline CDR1 LGHNA, CDR2 YSLEER. The CDR3 spells CASSQDRGPSSGANVLTF. CDR3 in DNA: TGCGCCAGCAGCCAAGATCGGGGCCCTAGCTCTGGGGCCAACGTCCTGACTTTC.

The rearrangement joins TRBV20-1 to TRBJ2-7; TRBD1 matches 7 bases. V trimming: 0 bases; J trimming: 0 bases; junction bases outside the gene matches: 2. Germline values: CDR1 DFQATT, CDR2 SNEGSKA (reference sequence). The CDR3 runs 14 residues. The CDR3, as DNA: TGCAGTGCTAGAGATGACAGGGTCTCCTACGAGCAGTACGTC. The encoded protein is CSARDDRVSYEQYV.

In its sample, this clonotype was seen a few times. The chain employs TRBV25-1 and TRBJ1-1, with D uncertain. This CDR3 contains 12 residues. V dropped 4 bases and J dropped 4 bases, with 7 bases sitting between them. Germline V gene data show CDR1 as MGHDK and CDR2 as SYGVNS. CDR3: CASSVGSTEAFF. For the CDR3, the DNA is TGTGCCAGCAGTGTCGGGAGCACTGAAGCTTTCTTT.

V is TRBV9 and J is TRBJ2-3; TRBD2 is a possible D gene (5 bases). Trimming stripped 4 bases from V and 4 bases from J, with 19 bases between. Germline CDR1 reads SGDLS; CDR2 reads YYNGEE. The CDR3 runs to 16 residues. CDR3 sequence: CASSPSPASSADTQYF. CDR3 coding DNA: TGTGCCAGCAGCCCCTCCCCGGCTAGCTCCGCAGATACGCAGTATTTT.

The rearrangement links TRBV12-3 or TRBV12-4 to TRBJ1-5; TRBD1 might be the D (5 bases). The CDR3 extends over 13 amino acids. Trimming stripped 5 bases from V and 6 bases from J, with 11 bases between. Here the CDR3 DNA reads TGTGCCAGCAGTGGGGGTGACGGTCAGCCCCAGCATTTT. Its protein product is CASSGGDGQPQHF.

CDR3 amino acids: CTVGGPDRSGYTF. Written as DNA, the CDR3 is TGCACCGTGGGGGGCCCTGATCGGTCTGGCTACACCTTC. This chain links TRBV29-1 with TRBJ1-2; tentatively, D is TRBD1 (6 bases). The CDR3 contains 13 residues. Germline CDR1 reads SQVTM; CDR2 reads ANQGSEA.

This clonotype was seen more than once but under ten times. This chain joins TRBV20-1 and TRBJ1-1; no firm D call. V gave up 0 bases and J gave up 6 bases, with 14 bases separating them. The CDR3 sequence is 14 residues long. The germline gives CDR1 DFQATT, CDR2 SNEGSKA (reference sequence). CDR3 amino acids: CSARDYGGSPEAFF. CDR3 bases: TGCAGTGCTAGAGATTACGGCGGAAGTCCTGAAGCTTTCTTT.

The chain has TRBV7-6 and TRBJ1-5; weak D call: TRBD1 (5 bases). CDR1 and CDR2 (germline): SGHVS, FNYEAQ. There are 16 residues in the CDR3. V lost 1 base to trimming and J lost 0 bases, with 10 bases between them. In DNA, the CDR3 is TGTGCCAGCAGCTTAGGGGACTCCTATAGCAATCAGCCCCAGCATTTT. This sequence encodes CASSLGDSYSNQPQHF.

The rearrangement joins TRBV7-2 to TRBJ2-1; tentatively, D is TRBD2 (5 bases). Germline V gene lookup returns CDR1 SGHTA and CDR2 FQGNSA. The CDR3 is 12 residues long. Trimming left V 7 bases short and J 9 bases short, with 13 bases between. In DNA form, the CDR3 reads TGTGCCAGCACCCTTCGCCGGGGTGAGCAGTTCTTC. Its translation is CASTLRRGEQFF.

This clonotype came up a few times. The gene calls are TRBV20-1 and TRBJ1-1; unclear D gene. The CDR3 runs to 12 residues. Trimming took 4 bases from V and 1 from J, leaving 7 bases between them. Germline CDR1 and CDR2: DFQATT and SNEGSKA (reference sequence). The CDR3 sequence: CSATPRNTEAFF. CDR3 sequence (DNA): TGCAGTGCTACACCAAGGAACACTGAAGCTTTCTTT.

This clonotype was counted ten times or more. This chain uses TRBV7-2 with TRBJ2-5; no firm D call. The CDR3 extends over 11 amino acids. Per germline, CDR1 SGHTA and CDR2 FQGNSA. V lost 6 bases and J 6 bases, leaving 8 bases between the germline ends. For the CDR3, the DNA is TGTGCCAGCAGTCCCCAGCAGACCCAGTACTTC. Translation: CASSPQQTQYF.

This clonotype appeared a single time. At one of its ends the junction is not consistent with the germline gene, which may arise from a read error. J is TRBJ1-1 and V is TRBV5-6; 8 nucleotides agree with TRBD1. CDR1 is SGHDT and CDR2 is YYEEEE in the germline V gene. CDR3 size: 16 residues. This CDR3 reads CAISRDPGQVIAEAFF. The CDR3 bases are TGTGCCATCAGCCGGGACCCGGGACAGGTTATCGCTGAAGCTTTCTTT.

Ten or more counts support this clonotype. In DNA form, the CDR3 reads TGCGCCAGCAGCCAAGGAGTAGCGGGGGAAGGGAGTACGCAGTATTTT. It encodes CASSQGVAGEGSTQYF. This sequence joins TRBV4-1 and TRBJ2-3; 9 positions match TRBD2. This CDR3 comprises 16 residues. CDR1 and CDR2 from the germline V gene are MGHRA and YSYEKL. V lost 1 base and J lost 8; bases outside the gene matches: 10.

The table lists this clonotype with a few counts. The chain joins TRBV5-5 to TRBJ2-1; the D is unclear. The CDR3 is 13 residues long. Trimming cost V 4 bases and J 9 bases, with 14 bases left between them. CDR1 and CDR2 from the germline V gene are SGHKS and YYEKEE (reference sequence). CDR3 residues: CASSPPFGIEQFF. CDR3 coding DNA: TGTGCCAGCAGCCCCCCCTTTGGTATTGAGCAGTTCTTC.

This clonotype came up a few times. V is TRBV7-8 and J is TRBJ2-7; 8 bases fit TRBD1. The CDR3 is 17 amino acids. Trimming at V came to 1 base and at J to 3 bases, leaving 11 bases not matched to a gene. Per germline, CDR1 SGHVS and CDR2 FQNEAQ. The CDR3: CASSLDPPGTGYYEQYV. CDR3 sequence (DNA): TGTGCCAGCAGCTTAGATCCTCCCGGGACAGGTTACTACGAGCAGTACGTC.

This clonotype was seen many times. The V and J genes are TRBV5-8 and TRBJ1-1, with D hard to call. The CDR3 runs 13 residues. V shed 6 bases and J shed 7 bases, with 16 bases lying between them. Germline V gene data show CDR1 as SGHTS and CDR2 as YDEGEE. As DNA, the CDR3 is TGTGCCAGCACCCGGGCCTGGGGAGGTGAAGCTTTCTTT. This sequence encodes CASTRAWGGEAFF.

The chain combines TRBV27 with TRBJ1-6; D remains ambiguous. Per germline, CDR1 MNHEY and CDR2 SMNVEV (reference sequence). The CDR3 is made up of 15 amino acids. Trimming took 5 bases from V and 11 from J, leaving 19 bases between them. The CDR3 loop is CASSDGWTTGAPLHF. The CDR3 nucleotides read TGTGCCAGCAGTGACGGTTGGACCACCGGCGCACCCCTCCACTTT.

This sequence joins TRBV20-1 and TRBJ1-6; D not certain. Per germline, CDR1 DFQATT and CDR2 SNEGSKA (reference sequence). This CDR3 comprises 9 residues. The V and J ends lost 7 bases and 9 bases respectively, with 4 bases between them. CDR3 protein: CSVGSPLHF. The DNA for the CDR3 is TGCAGTGTGGGTTCACCCCTCCACTTT.

This clonotype was recorded at least ten times. The genes are TRBV6-2 or TRBV6-3 and TRBJ2-7; 7 positions agree with TRBD1. Losses at the gene ends were 2 bases for V and 0 bases for J; bases not matched to a gene: 4. Germline values: CDR1 MNHEY, CDR2 SVGEGT. The CDR3 is made up of 15 amino acids. The CDR3: CASSYQGESSYEQYF. The CDR3 DNA sequence: TGTGCCAGCAGTTACCAGGGGGAGAGCTCCTACGAGCAGTACTTC.

The rearrangement joins TRBV6-5 to TRBJ1-1; 9 nucleotides match TRBD1. The V segment lost 4 bases and the J segment 5 bases; nucleotides outside the gene matches: 2. Germline V lookup: CDR1 MNHEY, CDR2 SVGAGI. This CDR3 region has 13 residues. CDR3 sequence: CASSFGTGTEAFF. CDR3 nucleotides: TGTGCCAGCAGTTTTGGGACAGGGACTGAAGCTTTCTTT.

The chain links TRBV6-5 to TRBJ2-2; 9 bases are shared with TRBD2. CDR3 length equals 16 residues. Germline loops: CDR1 MNHEY, CDR2 SVGAGI. V lost 8 bases to trimming and J lost 7 bases; unmatched junction nucleotides: 14. CDR3 nucleotides: TGTGCCAGCGCCCCCACCAGGGAGCGGGGGGACGGGGAGCTGTTTTTT. This gives the protein CASAPTRERGDGELFF.

The J gene is TRBJ2-3, the V gene TRBV16; 9 nucleotides line up with TRBD2. V gave up 5 bases and J gave up 4 bases; unmatched junction bases: 10. CDR3 size: 16 residues. The germline V gene encodes CDR1 KGHSY and CDR2 FQNENV. CDR3 sequence: CASSEDRAGGADTQYF. The CDR3 DNA sequence: TGTGCCAGCAGCGAAGATCGAGCGGGGGGTGCAGATACGCAGTATTTT.

This clonotype has just a few counts. The J gene is TRBJ1-3, the V gene TRBV7-6; weak D call: TRBD1 (6 bases). This CDR3 has 15 amino acids. Germline V gene lookup returns CDR1 SGHVS and CDR2 FNYEAQ. The ends were cut back, 5 bases at V and 2 bases at J, with 13 bases in the middle. Here the CDR3 reads CASSADRLPGNTIYF. In DNA form, the CDR3 reads TGTGCCAGCAGCGCAGACAGGTTACCTGGAAACACCATATATTTT.

This chain joins TRBV13 and TRBJ2-4; 8 nucleotides match TRBD1. The germline gives CDR1 PRHDT, CDR2 FYEKMQ (reference sequence). This CDR3 region has 14 residues. J was trimmed by 6 bases and V by 7 bases; bases with no gene match: 8. This CDR3 is CASTQTGARNIQYF. The CDR3 nucleotides read TGTGCCAGCACCCAGACAGGGGCAAGAAACATTCAGTACTTC.